The rows below give T cell receptor beta chains drawn from one sample of a study of response to subunit inactivated influenza vaccine. TCRdb re-called the RT-PCR reads with MiXCR, one entry per CDR3 protein. This sample has around 200,000 distinct CDR3 sequences, with around a tenth found just once. The specimen comprised non-naive T cells sorted from PBMCs, sampled on the day of vaccination. Receptors were obtained from a man over 45 who received an inactivated influenza vaccine. Both conserved end residues are part of each CDR3. A D gene is named only where the DNA matches it firmly. Clone size is stated in some rows and not others, as once, few, many or a class when expanded.

clone_size,v_call,d_call,cdr3_length,j_call,cdr3_nt,cdr3_aa
NA,TRBV20-1,NA,14,TRBJ1-5,TGCAGTGCTCGAAATGAGGAGGACGATCAGCCCCAGCATTTT,CSARNEEDDQPQHF
NA,TRBV28,NA,17,TRBJ2-5,TGTGCCAGCAGTTTACCCCCATTAGATAGGGTTCGGGAGACCCAGTACTTC,CASSLPPLDRVRETQYF
NA,TRBV6-4,TRBD1,16,TRBJ2-1,TGTGCCAGCAGTCTTCGAGTGGGACAGGGACACAATGAGCAGTTCTTC,CASSLRVGQGHNEQFF
few,TRBV15,TRBD2,15,TRBJ2-7,TGTGCCACCAGCAGATCCGGGACTAGCTCCCACGAGCAGTACTTC,CATSRSGTSSHEQYF
NA,TRBV12-3/TRBV12-4,NA,14,TRBJ1-6,TGTGCCAGCAGCCTGGGAGCAGCGGCGGGGCCCCTCCACTTT,CASSLGAAAGPLHF
many,TRBV6-2/TRBV6-3,NA,17,TRBJ1-1,TGTGCCAGCAGCTCTTCGACTGGTGGGGGAATGAACACTGAAGCTTTCTTT,CASSSSTGGGMNTEAFF
few,TRBV6-2/TRBV6-3,NA,17,TRBJ1-1,TGTGCCAGCAGTTACCCGGGGCCCGGGCGGGAGGACACTGAAGCTTTCTTT,CASSYPGPGREDTEAFF
many,TRBV7-2,NA,14,TRBJ1-1,TGTGCCAGCAGCTGGGTGGCAGTGAACACTGAAGCTTTCTTT,CASSWVAVNTEAFF
few,TRBV2,TRBD1,15,TRBJ2-7,TGTGCCAGCAGGGCCTGGACAGGGGTTTCTGACGAGCAGTACTTC,CASRAWTGVSDEQYF
few,TRBV9,TRBD2,19,TRBJ2-2,TGTGCCAGCTCCAGGGCCGGACTAGCGGGGATAACAGCGGCCGGGGAGCTGTTTTTT,CASSRAGLAGITAAGELFF
many,TRBV29-1,NA,15,TRBJ2-2,TGCAGCGTCTACTTCAGTACTCCGAACACCGGGGAGCTGTTTTTT,CSVYFSTPNTGELFF
few,TRBV6-1,NA,15,TRBJ2-2,TGTGCCAGCAGTAGCAGTGGGGTACACACCGGGGAGCTGTTTTTT,CASSSSGVHTGELFF
few,TRBV28,TRBD2,16,TRBJ2-5,TGTGCCAGCAGTTTAGGGACTAGCGGGGGGACGGAGACCCAGTACTTC,CASSLGTSGGTETQYF
NA,TRBV4-3,TRBD2,18,TRBJ2-5,TGCGCCAGCAGCCAAGAGTCTTGGCCAGCGGGAGGGCAAGAGACCCAGTACTTC,CASSQESWPAGGQETQYF
once,TRBV6-1,NA,14,TRBJ1-6,TGTGCCAGCACCTTCCAGGGGCAAGGTTCACCCCTCCACTTT,CASTFQGQGSPLHF
NA,TRBV7-9,TRBD2,16,TRBJ2-5,TGTGCCAGCAGCTTAGCACTAGCGGGAGCAAAAGAGACCCAGTACTTC,CASSLALAGAKETQYF
few,TRBV18,TRBD1,15,TRBJ1-4,TGTGCCAGCTCGCTCCGGGACAGGGCTGACGAAAAACTGTTTTTT,CASSLRDRADEKLFF
NA,TRBV4-1,NA,15,TRBJ2-1,TGCGCCAGCAGCCAAGAACCTATTTCAATCAATGAGCAGTTCTTC,CASSQEPISINEQFF